This record covers a single T cell receptor (beta chain). One junction end does not reproduce the germline sequence, and a read error may be involved. TCRdb re-analysed the 5' RACE reads in MiXCR, keeping a single row per CDR3 protein. This table holds fewer than 65,000 distinct CDR3 sequences, about 10% found once. The data were obtained in a study of early T cells in non-severe SARS-CoV-2 infection. The CDR3 spans 9 residues. Germline V lookup: CDR1 DFQATT, CDR2 SNEGSKA (reference sequence). The rearrangement uses TRBV20-1 and TRBJ1-1, with no clear D. Material: whole blood. The sequence was obtained from an adult who was a healthcare worker with PCR-confirmed SARS-CoV-2 infection or an uninfected control (not recorded which). CDR3 sequence: CSASGEVFF. CDR3 DNA: TGCAGTGCCTCAGGAGAAGTTTTCTTT.